Shown below are 6 T cell receptor beta chains from a single sample sequenced in a study of blood T cell repertoires in COVID-19. Profiling relied on immunoSEQ multiplex PCR, and the TCRdb table lists in-frame clones only, not all of them. The sample lists tens of thousands of clones, more than 75% occurring once. The sequenced sample consisted of peripheral blood. The origin of the receptors is an elderly woman with COVID-19, enrolled during active disease.

The chain couples TRBV5-1 to TRBJ2-1; D unresolved. The germline V gene has CDR1 SGHRS and CDR2 YFSETQ. This CDR3 is built from 13 residues. Trimming pared 4 bases from V and 4 bases from J, leaving 9 bases between. In DNA, the CDR3 is TGCGCCAGCAGCCCGAACAGTTACAATGAGCAGTTCTTC. It yields the protein CASSPNSYNEQFF.

The rearrangement joins TRBV7-2 to TRBJ2-3; possible D gene TRBD2, 6 bases. This CDR3 has 15 residues. Between the trimmed V and J ends, which lost 2 bases and 6 bases, there was a span of 15 bases. Germline V gives CDR1 SGHTA, CDR2 FQGNSA. CDR3 DNA sequence: TGTGCCAGCAGCTTATTTGGGGGGAAGATGGATACGCAGTATTTT. Amino acids: CASSLFGGKMDTQYF.

This sequence joins TRBV3-1 (or the pseudogene TRBV3-2) and TRBJ2-3, with 9 bases that match TRBD2. The V gene's germline CDR1 is LGHDT and CDR2 YNNKEL (reference sequence). The CDR3 runs to 17 residues. V was pared by 1 base and J by 5 bases, with 10 bases of the junction left unmatched. CDR3 amino acids: CASSQGRIAGAGDTQYF. Written as DNA, the CDR3 is TGTGCCAGCAGCCAAGGGAGAATAGCGGGAGCGGGAGATACGCAGTATTTT.

The rearrangement uses TRBV2 and TRBJ1-2, with 8 positions matching TRBD1. The V segment lost 7 bases and the J segment 7 bases; nucleotides outside the gene matches: 8. Germline CDR1 and CDR2: SNHLY and FYNNEI. The CDR3 consists of 13 residues. The chain's CDR3 is CASTPDRGVGYTF. CDR3 coding DNA: TGTGCCAGCACCCCAGACAGGGGCGTTGGCTACACCTTC.

V and J are TRBV14 and TRBJ1-2, with D unresolved. Trimming stripped 5 bases from V and 3 bases from J, with 10 bases between. The CDR3 runs 13 residues. The germline V gene has CDR1 SGHDN and CDR2 FVKESK. The CDR3 DNA is TGTGCCAGCAGCGGACTTAGGGACTATGGCTACACCTTC. Translation: CASSGLRDYGYTF.

V usage is TRBV18 and J usage is TRBJ2-7; the match to TRBD1 covers 10 bases. Germline V gene sequence: CDR1 KGHSH, CDR2 LQKENI. The CDR3 is 13 amino acids. The V and J ends lost 6 bases and 4 bases, in that order; junction bases with no gene match: 3. CDR3: CASSGTGVYEQYF. In DNA form, the CDR3 reads TGTGCCAGCTCCGGGACAGGGGTGTACGAGCAGTACTTC.